This TCR beta chain is drawn from a study of control samples from healthy donors and cancer patients. Here immunoSEQ multiplex PCR was the method, and the copy in TCRdb shows in-frame clones only, minus some. The sample lists some 130,000 clones; approximately 90% were seen once. Trimming removed 3 bases from V and 1 base from J, with 9 bases in between. The germline V gene has CDR1 SGHTA and CDR2 FQGTGA. The CDR3 runs 14 residues. This clonotype was sampled from a man aged 18 to 29 in good health. The chain couples TRBV7-3 to TRBJ1-1; tentative D call: TRBD1 (6 bases). Sequences were obtained from blood. The DNA of the CDR3 is TGTGCCAGCAGCTTGGGGGCAGCGAACACTGAAGCTTTCTTT. Translation gives CASSLGAANTEAFF.